The rows below give T cell receptor beta chains drawn from one sample of a study of human T cells and chemical hapten exposure. TCRdb reanalysed the RACE reads using MiXCR and keeps one entry per CDR3 protein. The profile covers approximately 400,000 distinct CDR3 sequences, with approximately 5.1% appearing a single time and 2.6% taken by the ten largest. The starting material was whole blood, obtained in connection with sensitization to the hapten diphenylcyclopropenone (DPC). Receptors were obtained from a woman aged 45-60 years with alopecia areata. Some clones in this sample may be carry-over from other donors' samples. CDR3s include the opening cysteine and the closing phenylalanine or tryptophan. The D gene is left open where the match is weak. Rows give clone size only sometimes, using once, few, many, or a class for an expanded clone.

v_gene	abundance	j_gene	d_gene	CDR3nt	CDR3aa
TRBV14	many	TRBJ2-1	TRBD2	TGTGCCAGCAGCGTTAACCGAGCTAGCGGGGGTAGAGTTCTCCAGTTCTTC	CASSVNRASGGRVLQFF
TRBV7-2	many	TRBJ2-6	NA	TGTGCCAGCAGCTTAGCTACAGGGTACCCCGGGGCCAACGTCCTGACTTTC	CASSLATGYPGANVLTF
TRBV27	many	TRBJ2-1	NA	TGTGCCAGCTGGTTTAGCGGCCCCCGAAATGAGCAGTTCTTC	CASWFSGPRNEQFF
TRBV29-1	NA	TRBJ1-4	NA	TGCAGCGCTCTTCCGGGTAGTCGTGGTGAAAAACTGTTTTTT	CSALPGSRGEKLFF
TRBV14	many	TRBJ1-5	NA	TGTGCCAGCAGCCAAGATATAGGGCCCCAGCATTTT	CASSQDIGPQHF
TRBV7-2	few	TRBJ1-3	NA	TGTGCCAGCACCCCCGACACCTCTGGAAACACCATATATTTT	CASTPDTSGNTIYF
TRBV4-2	few	TRBJ2-7	NA	TGTGCCAGCAGCCAAGAAATAGGAGGGGACACCTACGAGCAGTACTTC	CASSQEIGGDTYEQYF
TRBV10-2	many	TRBJ2-5	NA	TGCGCCAGCAGTACGGCGGGGTCGGAGACCCAGTACTTC	CASSTAGSETQYF
TRBV29-1	few	TRBJ2-7	NA	TGCAGCGTCCGCTGGGACAACTACGAGCAGTACTTC	CSVRWDNYEQYF
TRBV7-9	few	TRBJ2-5	TRBD1	TGTGCCAGCAGCGGGAGACAGGGGATCTTGGAAGAGACCCAGTACTTC	CASSGRQGILEETQYF
TRBV7-2	many	TRBJ2-3	NA	TGTGCCAGCAGCTTCACGGCGGACATTATCACAGATACGCAGTATTTT	CASSFTADIITDTQYF
TRBV20-1	few	TRBJ1-1	NA	TGCAGTGCTACGAGACAGCGGGGTTTGACTGAAGCTTTCTTT	CSATRQRGLTEAFF
TRBV29-1	few	TRBJ2-5	TRBD2	TGCAGCGCCTGGCCTTCTAGCGGGGGATTCCAAGAGACCCAGTACTTC	CSAWPSSGGFQETQYF
TRBV6-5	NA	TRBJ2-2	NA	TGTGCCAGCAGACCCCTGGCCCGGCTCGCGAACACCGGGGAGCTGTTTTTT	CASRPLARLANTGELFF
TRBV28	many	TRBJ1-1	NA	TGTGCCAGCAGTTCCAACAGGGTAATTAACACTGAAGCTTTCTTT	CASSSNRVINTEAFF
TRBV5-1	many	TRBJ2-7	TRBD1	TGCGCCAGCAGCGGAGAGGGACAGGAATCGTACGGGCAGTACTTC	CASSGEGQESYGQYF
TRBV2	many	TRBJ1-1	TRBD1	TGTGCCAGCAGTGAAGCGCGGGACAGGGGAGCTTTCTTT	CASSEARDRGAFF
TRBV2	NA	TRBJ1-3	NA	TGTGCCAGCAAGGCTGACTCTGGAAACACCATATATTTT	CASKADSGNTIYF
TRBV4-3	NA	TRBJ2-1	TRBD2	TGCGCCAGCAGCCGGAGTCTCGGGCAGCGGGAGTTCACTGAGCAGTTCTTC	CASSRSLGQREFTEQFF
TRBV27	few	TRBJ2-1	NA	TGTGCCAGCAGTTTAGGAGGGTACGGCTACAATGAGCAGTTCTTC	CASSLGGYGYNEQFF
TRBV7-6	few	TRBJ2-5	NA	TGTGCCAGCAGCTTCAGTACACTGTACCAAGAGACCCAGTACTTC	CASSFSTLYQETQYF
TRBV4-3	few	TRBJ2-1	TRBD2	TGCGCCAGCAGCCAAAACGGGAGGGCCGATGAGCAGTTCTTC	CASSQNGRADEQFF
TRBV6-1	NA	TRBJ1-5	NA	TGTGCCAGCAGCGTCCAAGATAATAGCAATCAGCCCCAGCATTTT	CASSVQDNSNQPQHF
TRBV27	NA	TRBJ2-7	NA	TGTGCCAGCAGTTCCCTCCGAGTTAGCGGAGAGTACGAGCAGTACTTC	CASSSLRVSGEYEQYF
TRBV7-2	many	TRBJ1-6	NA	TGTGCCAGCAGCGACGGAAATTATAATTCACCCCTCCACTTT	CASSDGNYNSPLHF
TRBV27	many	TRBJ2-6	NA	TGTGCCAGCAGTTACGCAGGGGCGAGCTCTGGGGCCAACGTCCTGACTTTC	CASSYAGASSGANVLTF
TRBV7-2	few	TRBJ2-3	TRBD2	TGTGCCAGCAGCTCCCTAGCGGGGGTGAACACAGATACGCAGTATTTT	CASSSLAGVNTDTQYF
TRBV29-1	many	TRBJ2-1	NA	TGCAGCGTTACTCGCCTGGGGGGAGACAATGAGCAGTTCTTC	CSVTRLGGDNEQFF
TRBV29-1	many	TRBJ2-7	TRBD1	TGCAGCGTTGATGGTGAGCCGGGACAGGGTGTGCACGAGCAGTACTTC	CSVDGEPGQGVHEQYF
TRBV28	NA	TRBJ2-1	NA	TGTGCCAGCCTTGGGGCAGACCGACCCCCCTACAATGAGCAGTTCTTC	CASLGADRPPYNEQFF
TRBV10-3	NA	TRBJ2-7	NA	TGTGCCATCAGTCCAGATCAGGGCGGGCAGTACTTC	CAISPDQGGQYF
TRBV12-3/TRBV12-4	few	TRBJ2-5	NA	TGTGCCAGCAGTTTAGGGACGGCCGCGGCCCAGTACTTC	CASSLGTAAAQYF
TRBV10-3	few	TRBJ1-5	NA	TGTGCCATCAGTGACGGCCCTGGGCCCCAGCATTTT	CAISDGPGPQHF
TRBV28	few	TRBJ2-3	NA	TGTGCCAGCAGTCCCCCAGGGGATAAAAATACGCAGTATTTT	CASSPPGDKNTQYF
TRBV3-1	NA	TRBJ2-3	NA	TGTGCCAGCAGCCAAGAGGGGACTCTAACTGCAGATACGCAGTATTTT	CASSQEGTLTADTQYF
TRBV24-1	many	TRBJ2-2	NA	TGTGCCACCAGTGATTACGGGAGCGGGGAGCTGTTTTTT	CATSDYGSGELFF
TRBV19	NA	TRBJ1-5	NA	TGTGCCAGTACCGTCAGGGCAAATCAGCCCCAGCATTTT	CASTVRANQPQHF
TRBV25-1	many	TRBJ2-1	NA	TGTGCCAGCAGTGATCTCCCCAATGAGCAGTTCTTC	CASSDLPNEQFF
TRBV20-1	NA	TRBJ1-4	NA	TGCAGTGCACAGAGGTATAGGGCCTCGGCTAATGAAAAACTGTTTTTT	CSAQRYRASANEKLFF
TRBV29-1	few	TRBJ1-5	NA	TGCAGCGTTGCGGACGGTGACAATCAGCCCCAGCATTTT	CSVADGDNQPQHF
TRBV29-1	few	TRBJ1-2	NA	TGCAGCGTTGGAGGACAGAACTATGGCTACACCTTC	CSVGGQNYGYTF
TRBV12-3/TRBV12-4	many	TRBJ2-1	NA	TGTGCCAGCAGTAGGAACTCCTACAATGAGCAGTTCTTC	CASSRNSYNEQFF
TRBV24-1	many	TRBJ2-7	NA	TGTGCCACCAGTGATTCCAGGGATTCCTTTTACGAGCAGTACTTC	CATSDSRDSFYEQYF
TRBV28	few	TRBJ2-7	NA	TGTGCCAGCAGTTTATACGGCATCTACGAGCAGTACTTC	CASSLYGIYEQYF
TRBV3-1	NA	TRBJ1-1	TRBD1	TGTGCCAGCAGCCCCCAGGACAGGGGGGGCACTGAAGCTTTCTTT	CASSPQDRGGTEAFF
TRBV20-1	many	TRBJ2-3	NA	TGCAGTGCTAGTGCGGCGGGGCGCACAGATACGCAGTATTTT	CSASAAGRTDTQYF
TRBV20-1	few	TRBJ1-1	NA	TGCAGTGCTAGAGATGGCAGGCTGAACACTGAAGCTTTCTTT	CSARDGRLNTEAFF
TRBV5-1	many	TRBJ2-1	TRBD2	TGCGCCAGCAGCCTAGCGGGAAGCCGCGATGAGCAGTTCTTC	CASSLAGSRDEQFF
TRBV28	NA	TRBJ1-1	NA	TGTGCCAGCAGTTTAATCGCAGGGAACACTGAAGCTTTCTTT	CASSLIAGNTEAFF
TRBV11-2	many	TRBJ1-2	NA	TGTGCCAGCAGCTTAGGGGTCCTAGGCTATGGCTACACCTTC	CASSLGVLGYGYTF
TRBV12-3/TRBV12-4	few	TRBJ2-1	NA	TGTGCCAGCAGTTTTTTAGCCAATGAGCAGTTCTTC	CASSFLANEQFF
TRBV20-1	many	TRBJ2-3	TRBD1	TGCAGTGCCCTTGGACAGGGCCGTAGCACAGATACGCAGTATTTT	CSALGQGRSTDTQYF
TRBV11-2	many	TRBJ2-7	NA	TGTGCCAGCGCCTGGGCCTACGAGCAGTACTTC	CASAWAYEQYF
TRBV5-1	NA	TRBJ1-2	NA	TGCGCCAGCAGTCGGGGTCCTTCTGATGGCTACACCTTC	CASSRGPSDGYTF
TRBV12-3/TRBV12-4	many	TRBJ1-5	NA	TGTGCCAGCACCGGACAGTACAATCAGCCCCAGCATTTT	CASTGQYNQPQHF
TRBV3-1	many	TRBJ1-2	TRBD1	TGTGCCAGCAGCCACGAGACAGGGGGTTTATTGGATGGCTACACCTTC	CASSHETGGLLDGYTF
TRBV7-9	many	TRBJ2-2	NA	TGTGCCAGCAGCGACTTCCTCAGGGGCGGAACCGGGGAGCTGTTTTTT	CASSDFLRGGTGELFF